The rows below give T cell receptor beta chains drawn from one sample of a study of T cell changes during pregnancy in multiple sclerosis. The protocol was immunoSEQ multiplex PCR, while the TCRdb copy is restricted to in-frame clones and leaves out a portion. Among 45,000 to 50,000 clones listed, around 90% were seen once. The sample consisted of CD8+ T cells from peripheral blood mononuclear cells, taken after pregnancy. Source of these receptors: a female donor with multiple sclerosis, enrolled in a pregnancy study. The CDR3 runs from the conserved cysteine through the conserved F or W. D genes are given only for firm matches. Size is omitted from some rows. Given values are once, few, many or a class for expanded clones.

v_call	clone_size	d_call	j_call	cdr3_aa	cdr3_nt
TRBV4-2	-	TRBD1	TRBJ1-6	CASSQGTGVGSPLHF	TGTGCCAGCAGCCAGGGGACAGGGGTAGGTTCACCCCTCCACTTT
TRBV4-3	-	-	TRBJ2-7	CASSRDRTAYEQYF	TGCGCCAGCAGTCGAGACAGAACAGCCTACGAGCAGTACTTC
TRBV7-8	-	TRBD2	TRBJ2-7	CASSRSGGQSYEQYF	TGTGCCAGCAGCCGTAGCGGGGGCCAATCCTACGAGCAGTACTTC
TRBV9	-	TRBD1	TRBJ1-4	CASSDRQGLDEKLFF	TGTGCCAGCAGCGACCGACAGGGGCTGGATGAAAAACTGTTTTTT
TRBV7-3	-	TRBD2	TRBJ2-3	CASSFSSGGGTDTQYF	TGTGCCAGCAGCTTTTCAAGCGGGGGCGGGACAGATACGCAGTATTTT
TRBV19	-	-	TRBJ1-5	CASSIYYRASNQPQHF	TGTGCCAGTAGTATTTACTACAGGGCGAGCAATCAGCCCCAGCATTTT
TRBV30	-	-	TRBJ1-2	CAWSVRTNPANYGYTF	TGTGCCTGGAGTGTAAGAACGAACCCAGCTAACTATGGCTACACCTTC
TRBV19	once	-	TRBJ2-1	CASSTGGTYNEQFF	TGTGCCAGTAGTACTGGCGGCACCTACAATGAGCAGTTCTTC
TRBV7-2	-	TRBD2	TRBJ2-7	CASSPGLAGYSYEQYF	TGTGCCAGCAGCCCGGGACTAGCGGGCTACTCCTACGAGCAGTACTTC
TRBV7-2	once	-	TRBJ2-7	CASSTGPGSYEQYF	TGTGCCAGCAGCACAGGCCCGGGCTCCTACGAGCAGTACTTC
TRBV7-6	-	-	TRBJ2-7	CASSQSPREQYF	TGTGCCAGCAGTCAAAGCCCGCGCGAGCAGTACTTC
TRBV6-5	-	TRBD2	TRBJ2-3	CASSYGGGSTDTQYF	TGTGCCAGCAGTTACGGCGGGGGGAGCACAGATACGCAGTATTTT
TRBV5-1	-	-	TRBJ2-2	CASSLVVGLVTGELFF	TGCGCCAGCAGCTTGGTAGTCGGGTTGGTCACCGGGGAGCTGTTTTTT
TRBV29-1	once	-	TRBJ2-2	CSAYTGELFF	TGCAGCGCATACACCGGGGAGCTGTTTTTT
TRBV4-1	-	-	TRBJ2-7	CASSQDLWFEGDPYEQYF	TGCGCCAGCAGCCAAGATCTATGGTTTGAGGGAGATCCCTACGAGCAGTACTTC
TRBV11-3	-	TRBD1	TRBJ2-1	CASSLATGEYNEQFF	TGTGCCAGCAGCTTAGCCACAGGGGAATACAATGAGCAGTTCTTC
TRBV19	once	-	TRBJ2-7	CASSAGISYEQYF	TGTGCCAGTAGTGCGGGGATTTCCTACGAGCAGTACTTC
TRBV2	-	TRBD1	TRBJ1-2	CASHRGLGGYTF	TGTGCCAGTCACAGGGGGTTAGGTGGCTACACCTTC
TRBV28	once	-	TRBJ2-1	CASTRSGVLQFF	TGTGCCAGCACAAGATCGGGGGTGCTGCAGTTCTTC
TRBV19	-	TRBD2	TRBJ2-7	CASSPSGVPYEQYF	TGTGCCAGTAGTCCTAGCGGGGTCCCCTACGAGCAGTACTTC
TRBV27	-	-	TRBJ1-5	CASSLPGQPQHF	TGTGCCAGCAGTCTTCCAGGCCAGCCCCAGCATTTT
TRBV7-3	-	-	TRBJ2-7	CASSRGATYEQYF	TGTGCCAGCAGCCGCGGGGCGACCTACGAGCAGTACTTC
TRBV30	-	-	TRBJ1-1	CAWSPGVGTEAFF	TGTGCCTGGAGTCCAGGGGTCGGAACTGAAGCTTTCTTT
TRBV27	once	-	TRBJ2-1	CASIAQGFNNEQFF	TGTGCCAGCATTGCCCAGGGGTTCAACAATGAGCAGTTCTTC
TRBV30	-	-	TRBJ1-4	CAWSDTGTPNEKLFF	TGTGCCTGGAGTGACACAGGGACACCTAATGAAAAACTGTTTTTT
TRBV5-1	-	-	TRBJ1-3	CASSLAAGLVRNTIYF	TGCGCCAGCAGCTTGGCGGCAGGGCTCGTACGAAACACCATATATTTT
TRBV6-1	-	TRBD1	TRBJ2-1	CASRDRQGAYNEQFF	TGTGCCAGCAGGGACCGACAGGGGGCCTACAATGAGCAGTTCTTC
TRBV7-9	-	TRBD2	TRBJ2-1	CASSSGTSGNNEQFF	TGTGCCAGCAGCTCAGGGACTAGCGGGAACAATGAGCAGTTCTTC
TRBV7-9	-	-	TRBJ1-1	CASSLVVNTEAFF	TGTGCCAGCAGCTTAGTAGTTAACACTGAAGCTTTCTTT
TRBV9	-	TRBD1	TRBJ2-3	CASSPGGGSSTDTQYF	TGTGCCAGCTCCCCAGGGGGTGGATCTAGCACAGATACGCAGTATTTT
TRBV12-5	-	TRBD2	TRBJ2-7	CASGPRGGGPRYEQYF	TGTGCTAGTGGTCCACGCGGGGGGGGGCCACGGTACGAGCAGTACTTC
TRBV20-1	-	-	TRBJ2-7	CSANRGSEQYF	TGCAGTGCTAACCGAGGGAGCGAGCAGTACTTC
TRBV9	-	-	TRBJ2-2	CASTGSAEAGELFF	TGTGCCAGCACCGGATCAGCGGAGGCCGGGGAGCTGTTTTTT
TRBV19	-	-	TRBJ2-7	CASSMGPPPYEQYF	TGTGCCAGTAGTATGGGGCCACCGCCTTACGAGCAGTACTTC
TRBV19	-	-	TRBJ1-1	CASSIGGRNTEAFF	TGTGCCAGTAGTATTGGGGGCAGGAACACTGAAGCTTTCTTT
TRBV27	-	-	TRBJ1-2	CASSLDRGSRYGYTF	TGTGCCAGCAGTTTAGACCGGGGGTCCCGCTATGGCTACACCTTC
TRBV7-8	-	TRBD1	TRBJ1-5	CASSLSGRGHQPQHF	TGTGCCAGCAGCTTATCCGGAAGGGGGCATCAGCCCCAGCATTTT
TRBV18	-	TRBD2	TRBJ2-1	CASSRDWLAGEGGSYNEQFF	TGTGCCAGCTCACGAGATTGGTTAGCGGGAGAGGGGGGCTCCTACAATGAGCAGTTCTTC
TRBV7-2	-	TRBD1	TRBJ1-2	CASSPGQGAARHGYTF	TGTGCCAGCAGCCCGGGACAGGGGGCCGCCCGTCATGGCTACACCTTC